The clone carrying this T cell receptor (beta chain) has just a few counts. The antigen is unknown. These data are taken from a study of regulatory T cells in long-lasting Graves disease. Study-wide results and limits: TRBV28, TRBJ1-2 and TRBJ2-5 emerged as the favored segments in persistent disease. TCR diversity in persistent Graves' patients was below that of newly diagnosed ones.

Indicated time point: newly diagnosed GD, antithyroid drugs for less than 3 months. From RNA extracted from PBMCs, the TCR library was made. Looked up from germline, CDR1 is SGHTA and CDR2 is FQGTGA. CDR3 size: 16 residues. V gave up 3 bases and J gave up 9 bases, with 21 bases separating them. CDR3 regions were amplified by Arm-PCR using iRepertoire HTBI primers to build TCR beta libraries. One entry per CDR3 protein results from TCRdb running MiXCR on the multiplex PCR reads. The sample holds about half a million distinct CDR3 sequences, 12% seen once. The data were also submitted as part of a second study, on T cells in Graves' hyperthyroidism and ophthalmopathy.

J is TRBJ2-1 and V is TRBV7-3; D is possibly TRBD2 (5 bases). The source was peripheral blood mononuclear cells (PBMCs), collected at new diagnosis, from a patient treated with antithyroid drugs. The sequence was collected from a woman in her twenties or thirties with Graves disease. The CDR3 spells CASSFTSGGSRAEQFF. DNA of the CDR3: TGTGCCAGCAGCTTTACAAGCGGCGGGTCGCGTGCTGAGCAGTTCTTC.